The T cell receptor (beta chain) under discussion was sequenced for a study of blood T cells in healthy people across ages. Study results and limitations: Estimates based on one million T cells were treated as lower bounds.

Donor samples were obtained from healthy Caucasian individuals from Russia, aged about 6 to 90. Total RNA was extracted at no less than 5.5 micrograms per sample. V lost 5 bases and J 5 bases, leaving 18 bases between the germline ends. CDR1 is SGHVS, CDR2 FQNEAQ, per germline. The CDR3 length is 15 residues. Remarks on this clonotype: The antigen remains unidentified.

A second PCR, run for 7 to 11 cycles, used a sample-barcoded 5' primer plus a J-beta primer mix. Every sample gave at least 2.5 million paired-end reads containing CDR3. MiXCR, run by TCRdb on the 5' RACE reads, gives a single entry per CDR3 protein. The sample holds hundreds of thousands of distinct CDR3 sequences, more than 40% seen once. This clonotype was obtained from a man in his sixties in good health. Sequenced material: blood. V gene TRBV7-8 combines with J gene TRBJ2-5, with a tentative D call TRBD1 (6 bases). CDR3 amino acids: CASSLTQGRPETQYF. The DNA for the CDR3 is TGTGCCAGCAGCCTCACACAGGGTAGACCGGAGACCCAGTACTTC.